A single T cell receptor beta chain is shown here with its context. Participants were aged 18 to 89 years from about two dozen US areas. This sample stems from a study of blood T cell repertoires in COVID-19. For the study at large: From T cells, B-cell-depleted T cells, or PBMCs came the material, which was cDNA or gDNA.

The data were produced by immunoSEQ multiplex PCR, yet TCRdb's version contains in-frame clones alone and is incomplete. The sample lists a few hundred thousand clones; 90% were seen once. The source material was PBMCs or T cells enriched from blood (not recorded which). The sequence was obtained from a woman under 30 with acute COVID-19.

CDR3 region: CASSLLSLSGANVLTF. DNA of the CDR3: TGTGCCAGCAGTTTACTCTCTCTCTCTGGGGCCAACGTCCTGACTTTC. The chain carries TRBV27 and TRBJ2-6; D unclear. V was clipped by 2 bases and J by 0 bases, with 8 bases between them. The CDR3 is 16 amino acids. Germline values: CDR1 MNHEY, CDR2 SMNVEV (reference sequence). Filled out from reference TRBV27 and TRBJ2-6, the complete variable domain reads EAQVTQNPRYLITVTGKKLTVTCSQNMNHEYMSWYRQDPGLGLRQIYYSMNVEVTDKGDVPEGYKVSRKEKRNFPLILESPSPNQTSLYFCASSLLSLSGANVLTFGAGSRLTVL.